This T cell receptor beta chain derives from a study of T-cell reconstitution after alpha-beta-depleted transplantation in children. Overall study findings and caveats: The origin of high day-60 TCRbeta diversity in some patients lay in surviving recipient T cells and thymic progenitors. A year post-transplant, T-cell counts and diversity derived mostly from newly produced T cells. In patients about two months after transplant, alpha-beta T cells reportedly arose from several hundred expanded graft clones.

This clonotype appeared many times. Its target is not known. The germline V gene has CDR1 LNHNV and CDR2 YYDKDF (reference sequence). The germline V and J ends were trimmed by 0 bases and 4 bases, with 11 bases remaining between them. This CDR3 region has 15 residues. Preparation of the TCRbeta library was carried out with unique molecular identifiers. MiXCR was run by TCRdb on the PCR reads, yielding one entry per CDR3 protein. The sample comprises fewer than 550,000 distinct CDR3 sequences, roughly a tenth of which are singletons, and around 2% rests with the top ten. The chain uses TRBV15 and TRBJ2-3; D assignment may be TRBD1 or TRBD2 (5 bases each). The sequence was obtained from a child younger than 10 with inherited bone marrow failure, due to receive a stem cell transplant. The source was PBMCs, collected before TCRalphabeta/CD19-depleted stem cell transplant. CDR3 protein: CATSREGRGADTQYF. CDR3 nucleotides: TGTGCCACCAGCAGAGAGGGGAGAGGGGCAGATACGCAGTATTTT.